These 17 T cell receptor beta chains originate from one sample sequenced in a study of shared clonotypes between healthy human individuals. Sequencing was performed with immunoSEQ multiplex PCR; in TCRdb, only in-frame clones are kept and a portion is missing. Of 1.6 million or so clones listed, approximately 98.5% are singletons. The material sequenced was naive CD4+ T cells sorted from blood. Stated subset: CD45RA+ positively selected. The receptors come from a man aged 25-45 years in good health.

As to this clone: Other DNA sequences in the sample encode the same CDR3. V gene TRBV5-4 combines with J gene TRBJ2-1, with D unclear. The CDR3 consists of 13 residues. The V gene lost 4 bases and the J gene lost 4 bases, with 9 bases spanning the gap. Germline V gene data show CDR1 as SGHNT and CDR2 as YYREEE (reference sequence). The CDR3 DNA is TGTGCCAGCAGCCTGGCTCCTTACAATGAGCAGTTCTTC. Its protein product is CASSLAPYNEQFF.

In its sample, this clone was seen once. The rearrangement joins TRBV29-1 to TRBJ1-1; 9 bases agree with TRBD1. V trimming: 4 bases; J trimming: 7 bases; junction bases outside the gene matches: 4. CDR3 length: 12 amino acids. Germline CDR1 SQVTM, CDR2 ANQGSEA. CDR3 protein: CSVGTGVREAFF. CDR3 sequence (DNA): TGCAGCGTTGGGACAGGGGTGCGTGAAGCTTTCTTT.

This clone was observed once. J is TRBJ2-5 and V is TRBV5-1, with TRBD2 identical over 7 bases. After removal of 1 base from V and 4 bases from J, the junction contained 7 bases not matched to a gene. This CDR3 has 15 amino acids. The germline gives CDR1 SGHRS, CDR2 YFSETQ. CDR3 loop: CASSLFREGRETQYF. CDR3 sequence (DNA): TGCGCCAGCAGCTTGTTCAGGGAGGGACGAGAGACCCAGTACTTC.

The V gene is TRBV6-6, the J gene TRBJ2-5, with TRBD1 matching over 9 bases. Trimming at V came to 3 bases and at J to 4 bases, leaving 3 bases not matched to a gene. Germline CDR1 and CDR2: MNHNY and SVGAGI (reference sequence). This CDR3 contains 14 residues. The CDR3 spells CASSYTTGGETQYF. The CDR3 DNA reads as TGTGCCAGCAGTTATACGACAGGGGGAGAGACCCAGTACTTC.

The chain links TRBV5-1 to TRBJ2-3, with a weak D call TRBD2 (6 bases). Germline CDR1 reads SGHRS; CDR2 reads YFSETQ. The CDR3 is made up of 14 amino acids. Trimming took 4 bases from V and 5 from J, leaving 14 bases between them. The CDR3 spells CASSPPRGRDTQYF. The DNA of the CDR3 is TGCGCCAGCAGCCCTCCGCGGGGAAGAGATACGCAGTATTTT.

The chain combines TRBV2 with TRBJ2-7; TRBD2 matches 12 bases. The CDR3 sequence is 15 residues long. With 5 bases clipped from V and 10 bases from J, the junction kept 12 bases outside the gene matches. Per germline, CDR1 SNHLY and CDR2 FYNNEI. This CDR3 is CASSLSSGRVSDQYF. The CDR3 DNA reads as TGTGCCAGCAGTCTTTCTAGCGGGAGGGTATCCGATCAGTACTTC.

This clone occurred once. The chain combines TRBV9 with TRBJ2-3, with TRBD2 matching over 8 bases. The CDR3 spans 16 residues. Germline V gene lookup returns CDR1 SGDLS and CDR2 YYNGEE. Trimming at V came to 0 bases and at J to 4 bases, leaving 7 bases not matched to a gene. CDR3 protein: CASSVGLAGYPDTQYF. The DNA for the CDR3 is TGTGCCAGCAGCGTAGGGCTAGCGGGCTACCCAGATACGCAGTATTTT.

V is TRBV9 and J is TRBJ2-7; D may match TRBD1 or TRBD2 (5 bases each). With 4 bases removed from V and 2 bases from J, the gap between germline ends came to 16 bases. CDR1 SGDLS and CDR2 YYNGEE come from the germline V gene. There are 15 residues in the CDR3. The CDR3 is CASSPTPGRTYEQYF. CDR3 DNA: TGTGCCAGCAGCCCTACCCCGGGACGCACCTACGAGCAGTACTTC.

V is TRBV5-4 and J is TRBJ2-5, with D perhaps assigned TRBD1 or TRBD2 (5 bases each). V was pared by 6 bases and J by 2 bases, with 17 bases between. The CDR3 sequence is 15 residues long. Germline-derived CDR1 and CDR2 are SGHNT and YYREEE (reference sequence). The CDR3 is CASTTGGARQETQYF. The CDR3, as DNA: TGTGCCAGCACCACTGGGGGAGCGCGACAAGAGACCCAGTACTTC.

This chain links TRBV11-2 with TRBJ1-1; TRBD1 might be the D (5 bases). The germline V and J ends were trimmed by 5 bases and 3 bases, with 16 bases remaining between them. This CDR3 comprises 15 residues. Per germline, CDR1 SGHAT and CDR2 FQNNGV. The CDR3 sequence is CASSPKIDRDTEAFF. The CDR3 nucleotides are TGTGCCAGCAGCCCCAAAATCGACAGAGACACTGAAGCTTTCTTT.

The chain is built from TRBV29-1 and TRBJ1-1, with D unresolved. Germline values: CDR1 SQVTM, CDR2 ANQGSEA. Trimming pared 3 bases from V and 3 bases from J, leaving 11 bases between. CDR3 length: 13 amino acids. This CDR3 reads CSVDFFPYTEAFF. Here the CDR3 DNA reads TGCAGCGTTGACTTCTTCCCGTACACTGAAGCTTTCTTT. Full variable domain (missing parts from reference TRBV29-1 and TRBJ1-1): SAVISQKPSRDICQRGTSLTIQCQVDSQVTMMFWYRQQPGQSLTLIATANQGSEATYESGFVIDKFPISRPNLTFSTLTVSNMSPEDSSIYLCSVDFFPYTEAFFGQGTRLTVV.

The chain recombines TRBV5-1 with TRBJ2-1; 9 bases match TRBD1. The V segment lost 4 bases and the J segment 10 bases; nucleotides outside the gene matches: 15. Germline loops: CDR1 SGHRS, CDR2 YFSETQ. The CDR3 spans 16 residues. This chain's CDR3 is CASSPDRDRALEEQFF. CDR3 in DNA: TGCGCCAGCAGCCCGGACCGGGACAGGGCCTTGGAAGAGCAGTTCTTC.

The V gene is TRBV28, the J gene TRBJ1-2; 7 bases map to TRBD1. The germline gives CDR1 MDHEN, CDR2 SYDVKM. The CDR3 has 14 residues. With V trimmed by 4 bases and J by 2 bases, 4 bases remained unmatched. The CDR3 coding sequence is TGTGCCAGCAGTTCGATGACAGGGAACTATGGCTACACCTTC. It is translated as CASSSMTGNYGYTF.

This chain joins TRBV25-1 and TRBJ2-1; 8 nucleotides align to TRBD1. Germline V gene data show CDR1 as MGHDK and CDR2 as SYGVNS. The CDR3 extends over 13 amino acids. After removal of 7 bases from V and 6 bases from J, the junction contained 5 bases not matched to a gene. CDR3 sequence: CASTQGARNEQFF. CDR3 DNA sequence: TGTGCCAGCACCCAGGGGGCGCGCAATGAGCAGTTCTTC.

The V gene is TRBV10-1, the J gene TRBJ2-2; D uncertain. V lost 4 bases and J lost 4, with 10 bases in between. This CDR3 spans 14 amino acids. Germline CDR1 and CDR2: WNHNN and SYGVQD (reference sequence). CDR3 amino acids: CASSAGRRTGELFF. As DNA, the CDR3 is TGCGCCAGCAGTGCAGGTCGGCGCACCGGGGAGCTGTTTTTT.

The genes are TRBV5-4 and TRBJ2-1; 7 bases line up with TRBD2. J was trimmed by 6 bases and V by 2 bases; bases with no gene match: 5. This CDR3 region has 14 residues. Germline V lookup: CDR1 SGHNT, CDR2 YYREEE (reference sequence). CDR3 region: CASSLGTKPNEQFF. The CDR3 DNA sequence: TGTGCCAGCAGCTTAGGGACTAAACCCAATGAGCAGTTCTTC.

The chain joins TRBV2 to TRBJ2-3; D might be TRBD1 or TRBD2, each matching 5 bases. This CDR3 has 12 amino acids. Germline lookup yields CDR1 SNHLY and CDR2 FYNNEI. V gave up 11 bases and J gave up 0 bases, with 9 bases separating them. The CDR3 sequence is CAEGTSTDTQYF. In nucleotides, the CDR3 is TGTGCCGAGGGGACCAGCACAGATACGCAGTATTTT.